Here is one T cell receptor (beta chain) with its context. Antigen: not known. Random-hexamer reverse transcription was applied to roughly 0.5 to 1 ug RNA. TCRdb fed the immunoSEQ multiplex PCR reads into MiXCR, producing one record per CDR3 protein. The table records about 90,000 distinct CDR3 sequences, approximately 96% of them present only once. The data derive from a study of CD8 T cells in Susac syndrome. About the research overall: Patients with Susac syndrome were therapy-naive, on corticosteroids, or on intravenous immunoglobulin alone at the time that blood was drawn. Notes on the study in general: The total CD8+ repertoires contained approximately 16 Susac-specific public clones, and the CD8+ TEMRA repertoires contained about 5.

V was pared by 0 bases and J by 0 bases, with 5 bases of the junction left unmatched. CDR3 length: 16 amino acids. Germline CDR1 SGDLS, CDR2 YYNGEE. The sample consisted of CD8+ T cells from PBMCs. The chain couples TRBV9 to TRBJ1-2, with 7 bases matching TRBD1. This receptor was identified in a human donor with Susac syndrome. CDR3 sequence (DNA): TGTGCCAGCAGCGTAGGTGGGGACAGCGCTAACTATGGCTACACCTTC. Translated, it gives CASSVGGDSANYGYTF.